Included here is one TCR beta chain sequence, with context. Its antigen is not identified. The sample comes from a study of shared clonotypes between healthy human individuals. Study-level information: Participating donors consisted of a couple of women and a few men aged 18 to 49.

Assay: immunoSEQ multiplex PCR; the TCRdb copy retains only in-frame clones and omits some. The repertoire holds about 530,000 clones, with 90% to 96% as singletons. Germline CDR1 MGHRA, CDR2 YSYEKL. V gave up 4 bases and J gave up 1 base, with 20 bases separating them. The CDR3 has 18 amino acids. Study-wide results and limits: In contrast to clonotypes shared by all four donors, non-shared clonotypes had lower generation probabilities.

The sequence was collected from a woman in her 30s in good health. This rearrangement joins TRBV4-1 to TRBJ1-3; tentative D call: TRBD1 (5 bases). Sequencing was performed on naive CD4+ T cells sorted from blood. Indicated subset: CD45RA+ positively selected. The chain's CDR3 is CASSLLAAGALSGNTIYF. In DNA, the CDR3 is TGCGCCAGCAGCCTCTTGGCGGCCGGGGCGTTATCTGGAAACACCATATATTTT.